What follows describes a single TCR beta chain. These data are taken from a study of blood T cell repertoires in COVID-19. Looking at the study overall: COVID-19 samples, acute and convalescent, were from the United States, Italy and Spain. Sources were T cells, B-cell-depleted T cells, or PBMCs; the material itself was cDNA or gDNA.

Per the original data handling: Estimates of nucleated cell counts were drawn from the amplification of reference gene primers. TCRdb's copy holds only in-frame clones and misses some; the assay was immunoSEQ multiplex PCR. From that table come the V and J calls and clone size; the DNA was used to work out D and trimming. The sample has nearly 300,000 clones, around 89% seen once; the top ten hold 6.9%. Specimen: peripheral blood. This receptor was obtained from a woman aged 30 to 39 who had recovered from COVID-19.

The CDR3 DNA sequence: TGTGCCAGCAGCCCCCGAGGCGGGATGACTAATGAAAAACTGTTTTTT. Translated: CASSPRGGMTNEKLFF. The chain has TRBV3-1 (or the pseudogene TRBV3-2) and TRBJ1-4; D uncertain. Trimming cost V 4 bases and J 2 bases, with 14 bases left between them. From germline, CDR1 is LGHDT and CDR2 YNNKEL (reference sequence). The CDR3 runs to 16 residues.